This TCR beta chain derives from a study of blood T cell repertoires in COVID-19 (TCRdb year 2020). The study in broad terms: Collaborator samples came from the United States, Italy and Spain and covered acute and convalescent phases of COVID-19. The repertoires were released in a freely available public database meant as a resource for research on the immune response to SARS-CoV-2. The material from the prospective study consisted of cDNA or gDNA derived from T cells, B-cell-depleted T cells, or PBMCs. Where available, HLA class I and class II types were obtained from metadata supplied by the sample provider rather than from assay-based typing. Deeply sampled blood TCRbeta repertoires from subjects exposed to, actively infected with, or recovered from COVID-19 were included in the dataset. Samples came from the ongoing ImmuneRACE study (first 160 participants) plus 1,254 subjects from 6 global collaborators. Sample metadata almost always included a de-identified subject ID, COVID-19 status, age in years and sex. Study-level results and caveats: The amount of clinical and demographic metadata varied by source and participant and was provided uncurated.

V loses 5 bases at its end and J loses 2 bases; junction bases beyond the gene matches: 5. Its CDR3 holds 14 amino acids, cysteine through phenylalanine. Only the CDR3 DNA stays, 42 bases, in frame from base 1. CDR1 SGHTA and CDR2 FQGNSA were looked up in the germline V gene. Points on this clone: Its specific antigen is unknown. It has no much larger one-base neighbor in the sample; base qualities were not kept.

TCRbeta CDR3 regions were amplified from genomic DNA by means of the immunoSEQ Assay, a bias-controlled multiplex PCR. As for the original processing: The number of nucleated cells in each sample was estimated from the amplification of reference gene primers within the assay. To quantify the absolute abundance of each unique TCRbeta CDR3 rearrangement, sequence reads were collapsed and filtered. For each sample, productive Simpson clonality was calculated by taking the square root of Simpson's diversity index across productive rearrangements. TCRdb mirrors the immuneACCESS table, restricted to in-frame sequences. Some clones are absent from its copies; in checked studies, under half trace to an unresolved V gene, and the reason for the others is unknown. The DNA was the basis for D and trimming; V, J and clone size are from that table. The sample table contains roughly 74,000 clones; only one count was recorded for about 88% of them. The leading ten clones occupy 2.5% to 3% of the sample.

Whole blood was collected in K2EDTA tubes by collaborating institutions according to the institutions' own protocols. For TCRbeta analysis, collaborators shipped samples as frozen whole blood, isolated PBMCs, or DNA extracted from either of those sample types. Recombination linked TRBV7-2 to TRBJ2-5, and 7 junctional nucleotides match TRBD1. The sample comprised peripheral blood. The TCR originated in a man aged 70 or older with active or convalescent COVID-19. The DNA sequence follows: TGTGCCAGCAGCGTCCGGGACAGACAAGAGACCCAGTACTTC. This is translated as CASSVRDRQETQYF.